This TCR beta chain was recorded in a study of breast tumors, draining lymph nodes, adjacent tissues. Study-wide findings and caveats: Compared with lymph nodes, tumors were less diverse; compared with nontumor tissue, more. Findings are consistent with lymph node origin and intratumoral expansion of most tumor T cells. Data only fit, rather than demonstrated, lymph node origin of most tumor T cells.

MiXCR, applied by TCRdb to the multiplex PCR reads, yields one record per CDR3 protein. The sample shows tens of thousands of distinct CDR3 sequences, approximately 54% of them seen only once. In this sample, this clonotype turned up many times. The antigen is unknown. The CDR3 has 14 amino acids. The V gene's germline CDR1 is DFQATT and CDR2 SNEGSKA (reference sequence). With 6 bases clipped from V and 9 bases from J, the junction kept 14 bases outside the gene matches. The rearrangement links TRBV20-1 to TRBJ2-1; TRBD1 aligns across 7 bases. Sequencing was done on a sample of breast tumor tissue. The TCR originated in a female donor with breast cancer. Some clones in this sample may be carry-over from other donors' samples. The CDR3 DNA sequence: TGCAGTGCGCCTCACTCGGGACAGAGAGGTGAGCAGTTCTTC. Protein sequence: CSAPHSGQRGEQFF.